The 18 T cell receptor beta chains below all came from one sample that was sequenced in a study of T cell repertoires in ileal Crohn's disease. The data were produced by immunoSEQ multiplex PCR, yet TCRdb's version contains in-frame clones alone and is incomplete. This table holds a few thousand clones, around three quarters found once. Time point denoted: neoterminal ileum biopsy at postoperative endoscopy, about 6 months after surgery. The sequencing sample was made of ileal tissue. The receptors come from an adult with Crohn's disease.

The chain is built from TRBV27 and TRBJ1-1, with 7 bases that match TRBD1. The germline CDR1 and CDR2 sequences are MNHEY and SMNVEV (reference sequence). This CDR3 contains 13 residues. The V gene end was trimmed by 2 bases and the J gene end by 7 bases; junction bases not matched to a gene: 4. CDR3 nucleotides: TGTGCCAGCAGTTTACGGACAGGTCTTGAAGCTTTCTTT. Residues: CASSLRTGLEAFF.

The chain uses TRBV7-2 and TRBJ2-7, with 7 bases aligning to TRBD2. Trimming took 5 bases from V and 0 from J; bases not matched to a gene: 13. The V gene's germline CDR1 is SGHTA and CDR2 FQGNSA. This CDR3 is 17 amino acids long. This chain's CDR3 is CASSPFPRTSSSYEQYF. In DNA form, the CDR3 reads TGTGCCAGCAGCCCGTTCCCCCGGACTAGTAGCTCCTACGAGCAGTACTTC.

This chain joins TRBV6-5 and TRBJ1-1; 7 bases are a match to TRBD1. The germline V gene encodes CDR1 MNHEY and CDR2 SVGAGI. CDR3 length equals 14 residues. V was pared by 6 bases and J by 4 bases, with 8 bases of the junction left unmatched. The CDR3 loop reads CASRKQGIGTEAFF. CDR3 sequence (DNA): TGTGCCAGCAGGAAACAGGGGATCGGCACTGAAGCTTTCTTT.

The gene calls are TRBV5-1 and TRBJ1-1; TRBD1 matches 7 bases. V gave up 0 bases and J gave up 1 base; unmatched junction bases: 3. The CDR3 consists of 15 residues. Germline CDR1 and CDR2: SGHRS and YFSETQ. The CDR3 bases are TGCGCCAGCAGCTTGGGGACAGGACAGAACACTGAAGCTTTCTTT. Translating it yields CASSLGTGQNTEAFF.

The chain has TRBV6-5 and TRBJ2-1, with D possibly TRBD2 on 6 matching bases. The CDR3 has 15 residues. Per germline, CDR1 MNHEY and CDR2 SVGAGI. V dropped 1 base and J dropped 1 base, with 8 bases sitting between them. CDR3 residues: CASSYLEGSYNEQFF. CDR3 sequence (DNA): TGTGCCAGCAGTTACTTGGAGGGATCCTACAATGAGCAGTTCTTC.

This clone was seen once. The chain couples TRBV18 to TRBJ1-2; 7 positions match TRBD1. Germline lookup yields CDR1 KGHSH and CDR2 LQKENI. J was trimmed by 6 bases and V by 1 base; bases with no gene match: 8. This CDR3 region has 15 residues. Here the CDR3 DNA reads TGTGCCAGCTCACCACAGGGGGCTCTACCCCATGGCTACACCTTC. This sequence encodes CASSPQGALPHGYTF.

The chain recombines TRBV6-1 with TRBJ1-2, with 7 bases that match TRBD1. The CDR3 runs 14 residues. Per the germline V gene, CDR1 is MNHNS and CDR2 is SASEGT. Trimming removed 7 bases from V and 4 bases from J; junction bases left unmatched: 9. Here the CDR3 DNA reads TGTGCCAGCAAAAGAGGGGGCGGCGGCTATGGCTACACCTTC. Translating gives CASKRGGGGYGYTF.

The chain's CDR3 is CAISAGEGEAFF. The CDR3 nucleotides are TGTGCCATCAGTGCAGGGGAGGGGGAAGCTTTCTTT. The chain combines TRBV10-3 with TRBJ1-1; tentative D call: TRBD1 (6 bases). Germline CDR1 ENHRY, CDR2 SYGVKD. The CDR3 extends over 12 amino acids. V was trimmed by 4 bases and J by 8 bases, leaving 11 bases between them.

The CDR3 DNA follows: TGCAGCGCCGGAGGGTCAGGGTTTAGTGAAAAACTGTTTTTT. This sequence encodes CSAGGSGFSEKLFF. The V gene is TRBV29-1, the J gene TRBJ1-4; perhaps TRBD1 as D (5 bases). V was pared by 7 bases and J by 7 bases, with 19 bases between. Germline V gene lookup returns CDR1 SQVTM and CDR2 ANQGSEA. The CDR3 runs 14 residues.

The DNA for the CDR3 is TGTGCCAGCAGCTTAGAAGGGGTAAGCACTGAAGCTTTCTTT. Its protein is CASSLEGVSTEAFF. The rearrangement joins TRBV11-2 to TRBJ1-1, with a possible D match to TRBD1 (5 bases). V lost 0 bases and J 4 bases, leaving 9 bases between the germline ends. The germline gives CDR1 SGHAT, CDR2 FQNNGV. This CDR3 spans 14 amino acids.

There are a few counts of this clone. The chain couples TRBV4-1 to TRBJ2-7, with D perhaps TRBD1 (6 bases). The CDR3 has 15 amino acids. The germline CDR1 and CDR2 sequences are MGHRA and YSYEKL. V was cut by 1 base and J by 3 bases, with 13 bases left in between. The CDR3 bases are TGCGCCAGCAGCCAAGCCTCACAGGGCGGCTACGAGCAGTACTTC. Amino acid sequence: CASSQASQGGYEQYF.

The rearrangement joins TRBV5-5 to TRBJ1-1; D unclear. Looked up from germline, CDR1 is SGHKS and CDR2 is YYEKEE (reference sequence). V was trimmed by 4 bases and J by 1 base, leaving 11 bases between them. This CDR3 is 14 amino acids long. The CDR3 region is CASSQSGSNTEAFF. Here the CDR3 DNA reads TGTGCCAGCAGCCAATCAGGCTCGAACACTGAAGCTTTCTTT. Drawing the rest from reference TRBV5-5 and TRBJ1-1, the complete variable domain is DAGVTQSPTHLIKTRGQQVTLRCSPISGHKSVSWYQQVLGQGPQFIFQYYEKEERGRGNFPDRFSARQFPNYSSELNVNALLLGDSALYLCASSQSGSNTEAFFGQGTRLTVV.

This sequence joins TRBV7-9 and TRBJ1-2; D is perhaps TRBD1 (5 bases). The V and J ends lost 2 bases and 2 bases respectively, with 9 bases between them. The CDR3 runs to 14 residues. CDR1 is SEHNR, CDR2 FQNEAQ, per germline (reference sequence). This CDR3 reads CASSLKTGNYGYTF. CDR3 DNA: TGTGCCAGCAGCTTAAAAACAGGCAACTATGGCTACACCTTC.

A single count supports this clone. This rearrangement joins TRBV2 to TRBJ2-5; D perhaps matches TRBD1 (6 bases). CDR1 is SNHLY, CDR2 FYNNEI, per germline. CDR3 length: 14 residues. The V and J ends lost 3 bases and 11 bases respectively, with 19 bases between them. CDR3 sequence: CASSDVSGAGEQYF. As DNA, the CDR3 is TGTGCCAGCAGTGACGTGTCAGGGGCTGGGGAGCAGTACTTC.

This clone is labeled hyperexpanded (1% or more). The V gene is TRBV10-1, the J gene TRBJ1-2; TRBD1 aligns across 10 bases. The trim removed 2 bases at V and 7 bases at J, leaving 16 bases unmatched. Germline-derived CDR1 and CDR2 are WNHNN and SYGVQD (reference sequence). The CDR3 is made up of 18 amino acids. CDR3: CASSEPPDRGQPSGGYTF. CDR3 in DNA: TGCGCCAGCAGTGAGCCACCCGACAGGGGGCAACCTAGCGGTGGCTACACCTTC.

This clone was recorded once. The chain has TRBV19 and TRBJ2-5; perhaps TRBD1 as D (8 bases). Looked up from germline, CDR1 is LNHDA and CDR2 is SQIVND (reference sequence). Trimming left V 3 bases short and J 4 bases short, with 15 bases between. CDR3 length equals 15 residues. The CDR3 nucleotides are TGTGCCAGTAGTATCGCAGGGGGCGGGGGAGAGACCCAGTACTTC. It specifies CASSIAGGGGETQYF.

The chain links TRBV9 to TRBJ1-3; 8 nucleotides line up with TRBD1. This CDR3 is 14 amino acids long. Losses at the gene ends were 1 base for V and 4 bases for J; bases not matched to a gene: 1. Germline V gene sequence: CDR1 SGDLS, CDR2 YYNGEE. CDR3 in DNA: TGTGCCAGCAGCGTACAGGGGGCGGGAAACACCATATATTTT. This gives the protein CASSVQGAGNTIYF.

In DNA, the CDR3 is TGCGCCAGCAGCCTCCCGGGACTTGAAGCTTTCTTT. Its translation is CASSLPGLEAFF. The V gene is TRBV4-1, the J gene TRBJ1-1, with TRBD1 as a possible D gene (5 bases). V lost 4 bases and J lost 7, with 10 bases in between. CDR3 length: 12 residues. The V gene's germline CDR1 is MGHRA and CDR2 YSYEKL.